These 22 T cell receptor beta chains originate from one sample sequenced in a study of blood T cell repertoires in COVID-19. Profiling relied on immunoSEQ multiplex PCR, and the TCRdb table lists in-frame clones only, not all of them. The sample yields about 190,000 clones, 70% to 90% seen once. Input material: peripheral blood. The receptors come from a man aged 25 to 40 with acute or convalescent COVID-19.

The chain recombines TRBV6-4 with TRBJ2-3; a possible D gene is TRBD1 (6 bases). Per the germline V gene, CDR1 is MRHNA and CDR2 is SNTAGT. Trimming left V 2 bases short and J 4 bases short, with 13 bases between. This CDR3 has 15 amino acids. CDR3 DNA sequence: TGTGCCAGCAGTGACAAGGGGGTTGGTCCAGATACGCAGTATTTT. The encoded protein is CASSDKGVGPDTQYF.

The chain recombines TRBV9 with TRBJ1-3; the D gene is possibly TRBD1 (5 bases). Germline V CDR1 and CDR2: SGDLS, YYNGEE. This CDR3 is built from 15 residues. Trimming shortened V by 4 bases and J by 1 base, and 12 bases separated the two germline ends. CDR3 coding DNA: TGTGCCAGCAGCCCCAGGGAAGGGTCTGGAAACACCATATATTTT. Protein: CASSPREGSGNTIYF.

The chain's CDR3 is CASSLAANSYNEQFF. CDR3 DNA sequence: TGTGCCAGCAGCTTAGCGGCCAACTCCTACAATGAGCAGTTCTTC. V is TRBV7-9 and J is TRBJ2-1, with no clear D. The CDR3 is 15 residues long. Trimming shortened V by 0 bases and J by 0 bases, and 6 bases separated the two germline ends. Germline assignment: CDR1 SEHNR and CDR2 FQNEAQ (reference sequence).

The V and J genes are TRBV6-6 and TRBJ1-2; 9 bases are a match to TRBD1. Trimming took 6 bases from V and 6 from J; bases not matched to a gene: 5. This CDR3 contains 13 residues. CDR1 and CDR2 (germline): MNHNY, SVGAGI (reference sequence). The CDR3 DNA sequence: TGTGCCAGCAGAGGAACAGGGGGCGATGGCTACACCTTC. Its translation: CASRGTGGDGYTF.

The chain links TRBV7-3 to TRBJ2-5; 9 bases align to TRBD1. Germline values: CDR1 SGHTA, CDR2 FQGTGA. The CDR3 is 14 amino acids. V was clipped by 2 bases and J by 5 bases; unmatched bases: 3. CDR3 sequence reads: CASSLYGTGETQYF. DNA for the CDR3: TGTGCCAGCAGCTTATACGGGACAGGGGAGACCCAGTACTTC. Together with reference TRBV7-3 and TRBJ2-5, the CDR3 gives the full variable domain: GAGVSQTPSNKVTEKGKYVELRCDPISGHTALYWYRQSLGQGPEFLIYFQGTGAADDSGLPNDRFFAVRPEGSVSTLKIQRTERGDSAVYLCASSLYGTGETQYFGPGTRLLVL.

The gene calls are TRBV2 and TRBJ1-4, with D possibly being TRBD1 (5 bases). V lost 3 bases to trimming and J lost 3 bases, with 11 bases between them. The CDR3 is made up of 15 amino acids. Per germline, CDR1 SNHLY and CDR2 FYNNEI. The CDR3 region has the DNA TGTGCCAGCAGTGATTCAGGGATCGCTAATGAAAAACTGTTTTTT. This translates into CASSDSGIANEKLFF.

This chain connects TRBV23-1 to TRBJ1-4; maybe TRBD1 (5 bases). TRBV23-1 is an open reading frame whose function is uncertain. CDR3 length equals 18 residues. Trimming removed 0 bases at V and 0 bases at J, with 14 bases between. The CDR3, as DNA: TGCGCCAGCAGTCAATCTTGGGGGGGATTTGCAACTAATGAAAAACTGTTTTTT. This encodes CASSQSWGGFATNEKLFF.

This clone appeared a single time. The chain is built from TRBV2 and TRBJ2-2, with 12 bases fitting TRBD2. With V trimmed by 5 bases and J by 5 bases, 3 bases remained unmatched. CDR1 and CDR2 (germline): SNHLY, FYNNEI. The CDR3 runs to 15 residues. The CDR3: CASSQLAGGTGELFF. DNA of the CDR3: TGTGCCAGCAGTCAACTAGCGGGAGGAACCGGGGAGCTGTTTTTT.

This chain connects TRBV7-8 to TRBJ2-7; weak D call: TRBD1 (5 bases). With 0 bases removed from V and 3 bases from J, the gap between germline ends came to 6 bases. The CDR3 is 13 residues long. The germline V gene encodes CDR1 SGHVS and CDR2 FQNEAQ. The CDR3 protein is CASSLAQGYEQYF. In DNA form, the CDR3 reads TGTGCCAGCAGCTTAGCCCAGGGCTACGAGCAGTACTTC.

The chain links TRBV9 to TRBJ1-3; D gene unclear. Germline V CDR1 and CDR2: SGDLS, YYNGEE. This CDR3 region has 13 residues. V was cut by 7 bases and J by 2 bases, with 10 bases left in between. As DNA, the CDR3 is TGTGCCAGCCAGGCCGCTACTGGAAACACCATATATTTT. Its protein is CASQAATGNTIYF.

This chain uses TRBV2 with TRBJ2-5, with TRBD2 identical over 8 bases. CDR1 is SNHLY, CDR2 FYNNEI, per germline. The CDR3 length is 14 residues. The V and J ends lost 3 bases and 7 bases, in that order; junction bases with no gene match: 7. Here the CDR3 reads CASSDTAGGGTQYF. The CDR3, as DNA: TGTGCCAGCAGTGATACGGCGGGGGGCGGGACCCAGTACTTC.

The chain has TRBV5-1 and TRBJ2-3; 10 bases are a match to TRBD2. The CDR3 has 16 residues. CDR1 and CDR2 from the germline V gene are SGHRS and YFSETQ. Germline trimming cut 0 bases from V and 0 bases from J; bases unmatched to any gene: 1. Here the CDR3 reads CASSLGTSGSTDTQYF. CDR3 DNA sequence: TGCGCCAGCAGCTTGGGGACTAGCGGTAGCACAGATACGCAGTATTTT.

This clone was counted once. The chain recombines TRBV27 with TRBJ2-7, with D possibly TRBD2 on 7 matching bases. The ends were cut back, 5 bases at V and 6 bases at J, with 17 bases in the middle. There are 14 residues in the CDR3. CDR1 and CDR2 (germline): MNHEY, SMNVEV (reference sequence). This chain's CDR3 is CASSPLRGAAEQYF. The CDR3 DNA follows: TGTGCCAGCAGTCCCCTCCGGGGGGCTGCCGAGCAGTACTTC.

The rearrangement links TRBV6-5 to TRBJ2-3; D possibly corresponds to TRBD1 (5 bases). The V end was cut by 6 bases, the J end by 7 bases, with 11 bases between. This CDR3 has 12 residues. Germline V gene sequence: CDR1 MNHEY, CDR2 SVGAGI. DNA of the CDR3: TGTGCCAGCAGAACCAGGGCGTATACGCAGTATTTT. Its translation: CASRTRAYTQYF.

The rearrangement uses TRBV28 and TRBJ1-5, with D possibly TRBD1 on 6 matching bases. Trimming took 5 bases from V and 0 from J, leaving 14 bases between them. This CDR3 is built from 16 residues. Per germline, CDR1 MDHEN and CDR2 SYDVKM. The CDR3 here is CASSVGHKISNQPQHF. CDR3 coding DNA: TGTGCCAGCAGTGTGGGACATAAGATTAGCAATCAGCCCCAGCATTTT.

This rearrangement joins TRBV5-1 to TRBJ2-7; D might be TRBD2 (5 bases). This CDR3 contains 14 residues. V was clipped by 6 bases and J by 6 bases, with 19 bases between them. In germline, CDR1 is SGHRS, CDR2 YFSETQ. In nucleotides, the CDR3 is TGCGCCAGCAACACGCAAGTCGGGGTTTCCGAGCAGTACTTC. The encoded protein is CASNTQVGVSEQYF.

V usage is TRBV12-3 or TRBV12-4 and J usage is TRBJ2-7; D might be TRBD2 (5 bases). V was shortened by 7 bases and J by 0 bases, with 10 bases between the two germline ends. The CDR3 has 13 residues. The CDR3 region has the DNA TGTGCCAGCACCCGTGGGAGCTCCTACGAGCAGTACTTC. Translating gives CASTRGSSYEQYF.

Written as DNA, the CDR3 is TGTGCCAGCTCACTTCAACGACAGGGGAGCAATCAGCCCCAGCATTTT. This encodes CASSLQRQGSNQPQHF. The chain employs TRBV18 and TRBJ1-5, with 8 bases matching TRBD1. Germline-derived CDR1 and CDR2 are KGHSH and LQKENI. The CDR3 extends over 16 amino acids. V was clipped by 4 bases and J by 1 base; unmatched bases: 6.

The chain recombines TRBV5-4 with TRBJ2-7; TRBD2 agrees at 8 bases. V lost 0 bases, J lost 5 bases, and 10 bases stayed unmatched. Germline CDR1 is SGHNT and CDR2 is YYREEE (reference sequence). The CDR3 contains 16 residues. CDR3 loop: CASSLGLGGGQDEQYF. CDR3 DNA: TGTGCCAGCAGCTTGGGCCTAGGCGGGGGGCAAGACGAGCAGTACTTC. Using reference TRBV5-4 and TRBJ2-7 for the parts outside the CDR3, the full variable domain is ETGVTQSPTHLIKTRGQQVTLRCSSQSGHNTVSWYQQALGQGPQFIFQYYREEENGRGNFPPRFSGLQFPNYSSELNVNALELDDSALYLCASSLGLGGGQDEQYFGPGTRLTVT.

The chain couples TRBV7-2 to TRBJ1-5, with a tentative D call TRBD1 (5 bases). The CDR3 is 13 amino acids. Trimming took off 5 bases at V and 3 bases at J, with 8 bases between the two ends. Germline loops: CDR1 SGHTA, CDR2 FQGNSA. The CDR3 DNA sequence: TGTGCCAGCAGCACAGGCTACAATCAGCCCCAGCATTTT. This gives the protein CASSTGYNQPQHF.

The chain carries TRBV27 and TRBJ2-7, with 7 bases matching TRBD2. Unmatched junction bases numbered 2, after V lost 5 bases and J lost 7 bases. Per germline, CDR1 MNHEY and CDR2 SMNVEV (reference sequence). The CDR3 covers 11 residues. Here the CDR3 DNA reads TGTGCCAGCAGTGGCGGGGGTGAGCAGTACTTC. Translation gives CASSGGGEQYF.

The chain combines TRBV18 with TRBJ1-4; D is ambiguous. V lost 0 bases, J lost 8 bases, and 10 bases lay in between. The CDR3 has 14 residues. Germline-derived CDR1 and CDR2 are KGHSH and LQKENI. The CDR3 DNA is TGTGCCAGCTCACCACCGGCCGTACAAGAAAAACTGTTTTTT. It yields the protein CASSPPAVQEKLFF.